This passage covers 7 T cell receptor beta chains from one sample sequenced in a study of blood T cell repertoires in COVID-19. This table comes from immunoSEQ multiplex PCR, and its TCRdb copy is limited to in-frame clones, with some not included. The data show 95,000 to 120,000 clones, roughly 88% seen once. The sample was peripheral blood. Every receptor here comes from a woman aged 65 to 85 who had recovered from COVID-19.

This clone was seen a single time. The chain links TRBV30 to TRBJ1-3; D gene ambiguous. The germline V gene encodes CDR1 GTSNPN and CDR2 SVGIG (reference sequence). V lost 0 bases and J lost 4, with 13 bases in between. CDR3 length equals 15 residues. In DNA form, the CDR3 reads TGTGCCTGGAGTGTACGTGGGCACTCGGGAAACACCATATATTTT. It is translated as CAWSVRGHSGNTIYF. The whole variable domain, remainder taken from reference TRBV30 and TRBJ1-3, is SQTIHQWPATLVQPVGSPLSLECTVEGTSNPNLYWYRQAAGRGLQLLFYSVGIGQISSEVPQNLSASRPQDRQFILSSKKLLLSDSGFYLCAWSVRGHSGNTIYFGEGSWLTVV.

The sample holds one count of this clone. The J gene is TRBJ1-3, the V gene TRBV5-4, with D hard to call. V was cut by 2 bases and J by 0 bases, with 9 bases left in between. The CDR3 is 15 amino acids. The germline V gene has CDR1 SGHNT and CDR2 YYREEE (reference sequence). CDR3 region: CASSFGGSSGNTIYF. As DNA, the CDR3 is TGTGCCAGCAGCTTCGGCGGCAGCTCTGGAAACACCATATATTTT. Combining the CDR3 with reference TRBV5-4 and TRBJ1-3 gives the whole variable domain ETGVTQSPTHLIKTRGQQVTLRCSSQSGHNTVSWYQQALGQGPQFIFQYYREEENGRGNFPPRFSGLQFPNYSSELNVNALELDDSALYLCASSFGGSSGNTIYFGEGSWLTVV.

V and J are TRBV9 and TRBJ2-7; perhaps TRBD2 as D (6 bases). Trimming left V 0 bases short and J 7 bases short, with 17 bases between. CDR3 length: 15 amino acids. CDR1 SGDLS and CDR2 YYNGEE come from the germline V gene. CDR3: CASSVVDGRGVEQYF. The DNA for the CDR3 is TGTGCCAGCAGCGTAGTGGACGGGAGAGGGGTGGAGCAGTACTTC.

The gene calls are TRBV4-3 and TRBJ2-3; tentatively, D is TRBD2 (6 bases). V was cut by 0 bases and J by 14 bases, with 15 bases left in between. Germline V gives CDR1 LGHNA, CDR2 YSLEER. The CDR3 sequence is 13 residues long. The CDR3 spells CASSQEEGTTAYF. The CDR3 DNA is TGCGCCAGCAGCCAAGAGGAGGGGACGACTGCGTATTTT.

This clone was detected once. The chain is built from TRBV18 and TRBJ2-1; TRBD1 might be the D (6 bases). This CDR3 is built from 12 residues. CDR1 and CDR2 from the germline V gene are KGHSH and LQKENI. V lost 3 bases to trimming and J lost 12 bases, with 12 bases between them. CDR3 DNA: TGTGCCAGCTCACCCCAGCAACAGGGGCAGTTCTTC. Translated, it gives CASSPQQQGQFF.

The gene calls are TRBV6-5 and TRBJ1-6; no firm D call. Trimming cost V 2 bases and J 8 bases, with 10 bases left between them. The germline CDR1 and CDR2 sequences are MNHEY and SVGAGI. The CDR3 has 14 amino acids. The CDR3 region is CASSYRNKDSPLHF. CDR3 bases: TGTGCCAGCAGTTACCGTAACAAAGATTCACCCCTCCACTTT.

V and J are TRBV29-1 and TRBJ2-1; D unresolved. This CDR3 is 11 amino acids long. The germline V gene encodes CDR1 SQVTM and CDR2 ANQGSEA. V shed 5 bases and J shed 2 bases, with 4 bases lying between them. As DNA, the CDR3 is TGCAGCGTTCGAGCCTACAATGAGCAGTTCTTC. Translation: CSVRAYNEQFF.